This T cell receptor (beta chain) emerged from a study of blood T cell repertoires in COVID-19. Profiling relied on immunoSEQ multiplex PCR, and the TCRdb table lists in-frame clones only, not all of them. The sample records 200,000 to 300,000 clones, 88% being singletons. The CDR3 is 14 amino acids. The V and J ends lost 2 bases and 5 bases, in that order; junction bases with no gene match: 6. In germline, CDR1 is MDHEN, CDR2 SYDVKM. The chain uses TRBV28 and TRBJ2-7; TRBD1 agrees at 7 bases. Sequencing used peripheral blood. The source is a human donor in a cohort sampled during active COVID-19. CDR3 sequence reads: CASSLDREINEQYF. Here the CDR3 DNA reads TGTGCCAGCAGTTTAGACAGGGAGATCAACGAGCAGTACTTC.